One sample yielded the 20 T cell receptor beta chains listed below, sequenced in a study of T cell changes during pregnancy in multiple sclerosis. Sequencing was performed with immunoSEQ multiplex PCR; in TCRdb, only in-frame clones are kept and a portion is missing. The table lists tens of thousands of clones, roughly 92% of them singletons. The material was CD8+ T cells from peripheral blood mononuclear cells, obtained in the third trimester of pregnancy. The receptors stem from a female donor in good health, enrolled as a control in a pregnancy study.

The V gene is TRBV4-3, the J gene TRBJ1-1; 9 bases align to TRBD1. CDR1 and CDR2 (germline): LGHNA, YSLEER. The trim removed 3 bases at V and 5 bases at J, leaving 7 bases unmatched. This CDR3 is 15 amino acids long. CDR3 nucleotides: TGCGCCAGCAGCCACGGGACAGGGAGAGGAACTGAAGCTTTCTTT. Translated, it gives CASSHGTGRGTEAFF.

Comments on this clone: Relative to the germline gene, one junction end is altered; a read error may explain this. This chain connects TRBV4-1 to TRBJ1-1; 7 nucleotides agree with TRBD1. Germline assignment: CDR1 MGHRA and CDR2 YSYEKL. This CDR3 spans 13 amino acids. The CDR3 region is CTSRAGTDTEAFF. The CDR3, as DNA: TGCACCAGCAGGGCGGGGACAGACACTGAAGCTTTCTTT.

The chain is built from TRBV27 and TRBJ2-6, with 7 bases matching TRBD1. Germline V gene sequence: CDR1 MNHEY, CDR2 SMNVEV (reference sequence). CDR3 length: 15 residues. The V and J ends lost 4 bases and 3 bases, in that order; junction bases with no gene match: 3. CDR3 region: CASSSTGYGANVLTF. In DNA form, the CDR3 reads TGTGCCAGCAGTTCGACAGGGTATGGGGCCAACGTCCTGACTTTC.

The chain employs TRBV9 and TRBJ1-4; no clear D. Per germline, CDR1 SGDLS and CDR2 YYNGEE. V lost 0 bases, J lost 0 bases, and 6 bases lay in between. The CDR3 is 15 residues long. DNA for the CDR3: TGTGCCAGCAGCGTAGGGCAGACAACTAATGAAAAACTGTTTTTT. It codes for CASSVGQTTNEKLFF.

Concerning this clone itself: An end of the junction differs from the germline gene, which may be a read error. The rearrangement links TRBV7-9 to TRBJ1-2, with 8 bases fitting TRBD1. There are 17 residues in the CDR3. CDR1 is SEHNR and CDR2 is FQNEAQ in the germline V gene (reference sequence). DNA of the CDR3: TGCGCCAGCAGCCCAGGGACAGGCGTACCCCCCAACTATGGCTACACCTTC. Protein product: CASSPGTGVPPNYGYTF. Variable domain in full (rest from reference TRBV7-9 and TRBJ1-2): DTGVSQNPRHKITKRGQNVTFRCDPISEHNRLYWYRQTLGQGPEFLTYFQNEAQLEKSRLLSDRFSAERPKGSFSTLEIQRTEQGDSAMYLCASSPGTGVPPNYGYTFGSGTRLTVV.

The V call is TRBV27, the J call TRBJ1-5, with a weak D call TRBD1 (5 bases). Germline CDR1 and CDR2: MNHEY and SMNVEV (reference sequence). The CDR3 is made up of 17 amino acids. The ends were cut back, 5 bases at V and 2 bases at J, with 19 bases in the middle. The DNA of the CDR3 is TGTGCCAGCAGTCAGAGCCGGACATCCCTTGGCAATCAGCCCCAGCATTTT. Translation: CASSQSRTSLGNQPQHF.

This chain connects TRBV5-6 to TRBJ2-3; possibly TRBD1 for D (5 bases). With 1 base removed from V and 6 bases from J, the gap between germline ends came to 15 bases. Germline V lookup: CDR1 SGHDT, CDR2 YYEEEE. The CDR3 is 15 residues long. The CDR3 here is CASSLTPDTADTQYF. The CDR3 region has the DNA TGTGCCAGCAGCTTGACGCCGGACACCGCCGATACGCAGTATTTT. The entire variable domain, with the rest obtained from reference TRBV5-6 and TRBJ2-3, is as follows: DAGVTQSPTHLIKTRGQQVTLRCSPKSGHDTVSWYQQALGQGPQFIFQYYEEEERQRGNFPDRFSGHQFPNYSSELNVNALLLGDSALYLCASSLTPDTADTQYFGPGTRLTVL.

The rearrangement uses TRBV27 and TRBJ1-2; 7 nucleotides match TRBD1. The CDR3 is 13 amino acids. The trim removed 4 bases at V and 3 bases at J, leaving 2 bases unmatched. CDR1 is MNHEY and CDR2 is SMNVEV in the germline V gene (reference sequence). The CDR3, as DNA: TGTGCCAGCAGTTCCGGGACAGACTATGGCTACACCTTC. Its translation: CASSSGTDYGYTF.

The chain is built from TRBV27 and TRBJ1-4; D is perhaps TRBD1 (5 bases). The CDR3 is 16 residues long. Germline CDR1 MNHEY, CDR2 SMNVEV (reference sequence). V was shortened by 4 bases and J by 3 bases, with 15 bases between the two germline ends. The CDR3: CASSSKMDTANEKLFF. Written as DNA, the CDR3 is TGTGCCAGCAGTTCCAAAATGGACACCGCTAATGAAAAACTGTTTTTT. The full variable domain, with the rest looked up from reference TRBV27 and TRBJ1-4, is EAQVTQNPRYLITVTGKKLTVTCSQNMNHEYMSWYRQDPGLGLRQIYYSMNVEVTDKGDVPEGYKVSRKEKRNFPLILESPSPNQTSLYFCASSSKMDTANEKLFFGSGTQLSVL.

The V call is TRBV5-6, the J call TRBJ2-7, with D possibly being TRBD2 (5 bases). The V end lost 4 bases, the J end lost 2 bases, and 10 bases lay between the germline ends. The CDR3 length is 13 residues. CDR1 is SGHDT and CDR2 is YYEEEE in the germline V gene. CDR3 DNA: TGTGCCAGCAGCCGGGGTAACCCCTACGAGCAGTACTTC. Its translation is CASSRGNPYEQYF.

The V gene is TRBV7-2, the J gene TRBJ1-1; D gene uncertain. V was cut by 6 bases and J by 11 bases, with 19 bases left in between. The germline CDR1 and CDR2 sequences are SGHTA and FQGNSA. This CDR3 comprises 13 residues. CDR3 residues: CASRPTELTEAFF. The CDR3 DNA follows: TGTGCCAGCAGGCCCACAGAATTAACCGAGGCTTTCTTT.

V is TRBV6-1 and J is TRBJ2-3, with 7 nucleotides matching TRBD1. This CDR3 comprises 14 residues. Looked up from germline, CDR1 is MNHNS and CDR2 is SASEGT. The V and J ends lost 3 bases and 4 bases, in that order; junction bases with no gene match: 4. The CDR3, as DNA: TGTGCCAGCAGTGAGAACAGGGGCCCAGATACGCAGTATTTT. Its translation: CASSENRGPDTQYF.

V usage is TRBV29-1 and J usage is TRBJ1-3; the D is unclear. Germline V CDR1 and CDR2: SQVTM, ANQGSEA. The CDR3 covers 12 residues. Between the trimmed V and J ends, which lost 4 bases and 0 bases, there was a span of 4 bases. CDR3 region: CSVVNSGNTIYF. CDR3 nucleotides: TGCAGCGTTGTAAACTCTGGAAACACCATATATTTT.

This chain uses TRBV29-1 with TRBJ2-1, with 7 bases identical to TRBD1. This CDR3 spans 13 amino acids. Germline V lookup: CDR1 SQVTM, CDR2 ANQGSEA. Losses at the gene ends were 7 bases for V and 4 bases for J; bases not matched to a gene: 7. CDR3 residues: CSAGTVSYNEQFF. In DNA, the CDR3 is TGCAGCGCCGGGACAGTGTCTTACAATGAGCAGTTCTTC.

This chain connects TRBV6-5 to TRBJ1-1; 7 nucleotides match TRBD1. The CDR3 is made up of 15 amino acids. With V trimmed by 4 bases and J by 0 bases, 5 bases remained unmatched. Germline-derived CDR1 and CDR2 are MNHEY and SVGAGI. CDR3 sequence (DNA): TGTGCCAGCAGTTCCCCGACAGGGATGAACACTGAAGCTTTCTTT. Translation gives CASSSPTGMNTEAFF.

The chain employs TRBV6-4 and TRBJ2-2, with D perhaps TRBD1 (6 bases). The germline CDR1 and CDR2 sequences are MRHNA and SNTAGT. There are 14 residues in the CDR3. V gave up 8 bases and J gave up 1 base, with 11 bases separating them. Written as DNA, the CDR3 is TGTGCCAGCGAGAGGGACATGAACACCGGGGAGCTGTTTTTT. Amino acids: CASERDMNTGELFF.

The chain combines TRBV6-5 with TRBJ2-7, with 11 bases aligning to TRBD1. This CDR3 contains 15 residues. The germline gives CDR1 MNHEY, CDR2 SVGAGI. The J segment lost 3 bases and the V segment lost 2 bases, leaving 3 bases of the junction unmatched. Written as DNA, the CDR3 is TGTGCCAGCAGTTACGGGACAGGGGGAAGCTACGAGCAGTACTTC. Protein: CASSYGTGGSYEQYF.

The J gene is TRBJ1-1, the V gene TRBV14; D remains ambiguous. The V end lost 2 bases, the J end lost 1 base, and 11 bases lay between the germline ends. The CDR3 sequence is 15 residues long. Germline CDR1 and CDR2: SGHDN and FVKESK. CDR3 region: CASSQRPQANTEAFF. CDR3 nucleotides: TGTGCCAGCAGCCAACGTCCTCAAGCGAACACTGAAGCTTTCTTT.

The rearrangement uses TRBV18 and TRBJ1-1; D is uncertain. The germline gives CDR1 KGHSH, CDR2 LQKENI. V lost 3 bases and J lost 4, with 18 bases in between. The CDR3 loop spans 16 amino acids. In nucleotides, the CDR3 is TGTGCCAGCTCACCGCTGGACTCCCGAGAATTCACTGAAGCTTTCTTT. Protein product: CASSPLDSREFTEAFF.

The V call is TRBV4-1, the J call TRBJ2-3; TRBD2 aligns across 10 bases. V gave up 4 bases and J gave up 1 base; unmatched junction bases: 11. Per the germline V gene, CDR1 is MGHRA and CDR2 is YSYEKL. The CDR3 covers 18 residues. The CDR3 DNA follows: TGCGCCAGCAGCCCGAGTTGGAGCGGGGGGGCCGGCACAGATACGCAGTATTTT. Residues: CASSPSWSGGAGTDTQYF.